The entry below describes one T cell receptor beta chain. Its antigen remains unknown. Possible read error: a much larger clone is one base away. The CDR3 loop spans 13 amino acids. Germline loops: CDR1 SGHDN, CDR2 FVKESK. These data are taken from a study of CD8 T cells in ankylosing spondylitis. From the 5' RACE reads, TCRdb called clonotypes with MiXCR, one entry per CDR3 protein. The repertoire holds 220,000 or so distinct CDR3 sequences, with roughly a tenth as singletons. Overall study findings and caveats: The disease-linked clones had a CD8+ phenotype and low blood frequencies. Characteristic of ankylosing spondylitis blood, it appeared, was a TCR beta motif comprising roughly 8 highly homologous variants.

Specimen: blood, either unsorted or a sorted T cell fraction (not recorded which). The clonotype was recovered from a male donor with ankylosing spondylitis or in good health (not recorded which). The chain recombines TRBV14 with TRBJ1-1; perhaps TRBD1 as D (6 bases). CDR3 sequence reads: CVSSQQGYTEAFF. In nucleotides, the CDR3 is TGTGTCAGCAGCCAACAGGGATACACTGAAGCTTTCTTT.